This entry concerns a single T cell receptor beta chain. Antigen: not known. The data are from a study of graft-versus-host responses after intestinal transplantation. The CDR3 spans 14 residues. Trimming pared 7 bases from V and 5 bases from J, leaving 14 bases between. Looked up from germline, CDR1 is SNHLY and CDR2 is FYNNEI. Study observations and caveats: GvH clones detected in recipient marrow included some appearing first in ileum or blood.

The assay was immunoSEQ multiplex PCR, and TCRdb's table has in-frame clones only and misses some. Among some 120,000 clones, approximately 90% were seen once, and the ten largest hold around 0.15%. The starting material was unstimulated CD4+ T cells sorted from spleen or lymph node cells, obtained before intestinal transplant. This clonotype originated in a human donor who received an intestinal transplant. The chain employs TRBV2 and TRBJ1-4; D is perhaps TRBD1 (6 bases). The CDR3 spells CASTLLGGNEKLFF. Here the CDR3 DNA reads TGTGCCAGCACTTTATTAGGGGGAAATGAAAAACTGTTTTTT.